Sequencing of this T cell receptor (beta chain) was carried out in a study of T cells in Graves' hyperthyroidism and ophthalmopathy (dated by TCRdb to between 2017 and 2020). Notes on the research overall: Peripheral blood samples were taken at the time of initial diagnosis, prior to any treatment. A discovery cohort of about 95 patients, 43 with Graves' ophthalmopathy and 57 with stable Graves' hyperthyroidism, was used to find distinguishing TCR V-J signatures. Prospective prediction of ophthalmopathy was tested in an independent validation cohort consisting of roughly 20 hyperthyroidism patients and approximately 16 patients who later progressed to ophthalmopathy. The 100 or so discovery patients were randomly split 7:3 into training and test sets. In addition, the study compared T-cell repertoires in thyroid tissue and in blood from roughly 6 Graves' hyperthyroidism patients. After sampling, hyperthyroidism patients received methimazole starting at 30 mg daily, and ophthalmopathy patients received high-dose intravenous methylprednisolone. The paper describes TCR Vbeta CDR3 sequencing of 120 to 150 peripheral blood samples, made up of some 42 ophthalmopathy patients, roughly 75 hyperthyroidism patients and about 17 progressor patients.

Stable Graves' hyperthyroidism was defined as no progression to ophthalmopathy during 18 months of follow-up. Hyperthyroidism patients were aged 18 to 65 years and newly diagnosed, with disease duration of less than 2 months. The study excluded patients with uncontrolled infections, other autoimmune diseases, pregnancy or lactation. Diagnoses were established on the basis of clinical symptoms, serum thyroxine and TRAb, thyroid ultrasound, and orbital computed tomography. PBMCs were separated from approximately 10 ml of fresh peripheral blood using Ficoll-Paque density gradient centrifugation. Total RNA was extracted using Trizol reagent, and RNA quality was assessed on an Agilent 2100 Bioanalyzer. V is clipped by 3 bases and J by 5 bases, and the sequence between their germline boundaries is 19 bases long. Looking up the germline V gene yields CDR1 SQVTM and CDR2 ANQGSEA. Inclusive of the bounding cysteine and phenylalanine, the CDR3 is 15 residues long. Just the 45-base CDR3 DNA is kept, in frame starting at base 1.

Amplification of TCR beta CDR3 regions was carried out from RNA transcripts. For the first round of RT-PCR on the TCR CDR3, the HTBI primer set was used together with the Qiagen OneStep RT-PCR kit. Libraries were constructed in a second round of multiplex PCR, after which size selection and purification were performed. The libraries were sequenced on an Illumina HiSeq2000 using paired-end 100 bp reads. The authors' analysis ran thus. SOAPnuke was used to process the raw data, throwing out any read that contained adapters or uncalled bases, had a mean Phred below 15, or lacked an exact constant-primer or identifier match. COPE v1.2.5 was used to merge high-quality paired reads, and clonotypes were defined as unique nucleotide sequences. MiTCR v1.1 was used to align clonotypes to the IMGT TRBV, TRBD and TRBJ reference segments. The analysis included only V-J combinations with a frequency above 0.0001, which together covered approximately 99% of the repertoires. A TCS score was defined as the ratio of F50 (clonal expansion) to E x V (chaos), with BLOSUM62-based TCRdist applied between CDR3 peptides within each V-J. Welch's t-statistics and random forest reduced several hundred V-J features to around 14, which were used in a naive Bayes classifier (R e1071). Through fastp at Q25 and MiXCR, TCRdb rebuilt clones from the public reads, retaining in-frame beta chains. Merged by CDR3 protein, the rows form single entries marked with the most common genes and DNA. V and J calls and clone size were set by TCRdb, not the authors. This sample lists under 400,000 distinct CDR3 sequences; around a sixth were detected once. About half of the sample rests with the top ten.

General findings and caveats noted by the study authors: Most expanded thyroid clonotypes (frequency above 0.001) were also detected in blood, a finding suggesting that blood repertoires may reflect thyroid immune responses. In validation, the model predicted progression to ophthalmopathy a median of around 6.5 months before onset, with about 71% sensitivity and nearly 75% specificity. In cross-validation, a model built on a 13 V-J signature told ophthalmopathy apart from stable hyperthyroidism with 87.88% sensitivity and approximately 84% specificity, and in testing the same model reached 80%/75%. Sample size was not statistically predetermined, and blinding of investigators to group allocation was not performed.

As concerns this clonotype: The antigen this receptor binds is unknown. Per-nucleotide qualities are absent, and no much larger clonotype sits a single base away.

Material: blood. Rearrangement joined TRBV29-1 to TRBJ1-2; the D segment could be TRBD1, given 5 matching bases. This clonotype was sampled from a woman aged 45-60 years with Graves' hyperthyroidism. The DNA sequence follows: TGCAGCGTTGACCAGCCCGGGACGGATTTTTATGGCTACACCTTC. Translated, it reads CSVDQPGTDFYGYTF.